The source of this T cell receptor (beta chain) is a study of blood T cell repertoires in COVID-19. This CDR3 has 15 residues. After removal of 1 base from V and 4 bases from J, the junction contained 5 bases not matched to a gene. CDR1 is SGDLS, CDR2 YYNGEE, per germline. This clone was counted a single time. Original methodology: Quantification of nucleated cells was approximated via reference gene primer amplification. Repertoires were generated with immunoSEQ multiplex PCR, while TCRdb's copy carries only in-frame clones and drops some. V and J calls and clone size are given by that table; D and trimming were obtained from the DNA. The sample includes a few hundred thousand clones, around 90% seen only once; the top ten take about 0.8%.

Sequencing was done on a sample of peripheral blood. The TCR sequence derives from a woman in her twenties or thirties with acute or convalescent COVID-19. V usage is TRBV9 and J usage is TRBJ2-1; 7 nucleotides match TRBD2. The CDR3 protein is CASSVSSGRYNEQFF. The CDR3 DNA reads TGTGCCAGCAGCGTATCTAGCGGAAGATACAATGAGCAGTTCTTC.